Following are 8 T cell receptor beta chains from one sample sequenced in a study of T cell repertoires in cytomegalovirus infection. A single record per CDR3 protein comes from TCRdb applying MiXCR to the reads. The sample includes approximately 200,000 distinct CDR3 sequences, about 28% of them seen just once. Sequencing was performed on PBMCs. Every receptor here comes from a human donor in good health (CMV status not recorded). Some clones in this sample may be carry-over from other donors' samples.

The V call is TRBV5-5, the J call TRBJ2-3, with TRBD1 identical over 10 bases. Germline lookup yields CDR1 SGHKS and CDR2 YYEKEE (reference sequence). This CDR3 has 16 residues. V was clipped by 0 bases and J by 4 bases; unmatched bases: 5. CDR3 sequence (DNA): TGTGCCAGCAGCTTGGAGGGACAGGGGTGGGCAGATACGCAGTATTTT. It yields the protein CASSLEGQGWADTQYF.

The table lists this clonotype with a few counts. V gene TRBV7-8 combines with J gene TRBJ2-3, with 8 bases that match TRBD2. Losses at the gene ends were 0 bases for V and 5 bases for J; bases not matched to a gene: 4. The CDR3 consists of 15 residues. CDR1 is SGHVS and CDR2 is FQNEAQ in the germline V gene. CDR3 in DNA: TGTGCCAGCAGCTTAGCGAACGGGGGGGGAGATACGCAGTATTTT. It encodes CASSLANGGGDTQYF.

This clonotype was detected a few times. The genes are TRBV9 and TRBJ2-2, with D possibly TRBD2 on 5 matching bases. This CDR3 region has 16 residues. The ends were cut back, 0 bases at V and 3 bases at J, with 12 bases in the middle. From germline, CDR1 is SGDLS and CDR2 YYNGEE. CDR3 protein: CASSVEGVIDTGELFF. CDR3 bases: TGTGCCAGCAGCGTAGAGGGAGTGATCGACACCGGGGAGCTGTTTTTT.

The chain is built from TRBV6-1 and TRBJ2-6; D is unclear. Germline V lookup: CDR1 MNHNS, CDR2 SASEGT. The CDR3 runs 15 residues. The ends were cut back, 7 bases at V and 1 base at J, with 11 bases in the middle. CDR3 bases: TGTGCCAGCACCCCAGAATTTTCTGGGGCCAACGTCCTGACTTTC. Residues: CASTPEFSGANVLTF.

The chain joins TRBV20-1 to TRBJ1-2; D remains ambiguous. Germline CDR1 and CDR2: DFQATT and SNEGSKA (reference sequence). The V and J ends lost 6 bases and 3 bases respectively, with 8 bases between them. The CDR3 has 11 residues. CDR3 residues: CSAPGDYGYTF. Written as DNA, the CDR3 is TGCAGTGCCCCGGGAGACTATGGCTACACCTTC.

In its sample, this clonotype was seen a few times. The chain links TRBV2 to TRBJ2-3; no firm D call. This CDR3 has 14 residues. V lost 7 bases to trimming and J lost 4 bases, with 15 bases between them. CDR1 and CDR2 from the germline V gene are SNHLY and FYNNEI. CDR3 loop: CASIARDRADTQYF. The CDR3 DNA sequence: TGTGCCAGCATCGCTAGGGATCGCGCAGATACGCAGTATTTT. The variable domain in full, completed from reference TRBV2 and TRBJ2-3, reads EPEVTQTPSHQVTQMGQEVILRCVPISNHLYFYWYRQILGQKVEFLVSFYNNEISEKSEIFDDQFSVERPDGSNFTLKIRSTKLEDSAMYFCASIARDRADTQYFGPGTRLTVL.

The chain uses TRBV29-1 and TRBJ2-7; D may be TRBD1 (6 bases). CDR1 SQVTM and CDR2 ANQGSEA come from the germline V gene. This CDR3 contains 13 residues. V was clipped by 6 bases and J by 1 base, with 13 bases between them. CDR3 sequence (DNA): TGCAGCGTGCTCCGGGACACTTCCTACGAGCAGTACTTC. It translates to CSVLRDTSYEQYF.

The chain combines TRBV6-6 with TRBJ1-3, with TRBD1 matching 8 bases. Germline CDR1 MNHNY, CDR2 SVGAGI (reference sequence). The CDR3 is made up of 14 amino acids. The trim removed 2 bases at V and 4 bases at J, leaving 1 base unmatched. The CDR3 sequence is CASSYRDRGNTIYF. DNA for the CDR3: TGTGCCAGCAGTTACCGGGACAGGGGAAACACCATATATTTT.